A selection of T cell receptor beta chains follows, all from one sample in a study of T cell repertoires in cytomegalovirus infection. TCRdb called the reads again in MiXCR, with one record for every CDR3 protein. The data show about 920,000 distinct CDR3 sequences, with approximately 31% seen just once and 13% held by the top ten. Their target antigens are unknown. The material sequenced was cultured CD8+ T cells from PBMCs, taken from culture after CMV antigen stimulation. These receptors originate from a human donor in good health (CMV status not recorded). Some clones in this sample may be carry-over from other donors' samples. Each CDR3 is given with its conserved first and last residue. The D gene is left open where the match is weak. Some rows mark clone size as missing; the rest say once, few, many or name a class of expanded clone.

CDR3nt: TGTGCCAGCAGCTTGGAGGAGGGCTGGAATACTGAAGCTTTCTTT
CDR3aa: CASSLEEGWNTEAFF
abundance: -
d_gene: -
j_gene: TRBJ1-1
v_gene: TRBV5-6

CDR3nt: TGTGCCAGCATTGGGACTAGCCCACGCTACGAGCAGTACTTC
CDR3aa: CASIGTSPRYEQYF
abundance: -
d_gene: TRBD2
j_gene: TRBJ2-7
v_gene: TRBV12-3/TRBV12-4

CDR3nt: TGTGCCAGCAGCTTCTCAGCAAGAGGACGGGATGAGCAGTTCTTC
CDR3aa: CASSFSARGRDEQFF
abundance: -
d_gene: -
j_gene: TRBJ2-1
v_gene: TRBV7-9

CDR3nt: TGTGCCAGCAGCCAAGTGGGACAGGCCAATAAGATGAACACTGAAGCTTTCTTT
CDR3aa: CASSQVGQANKMNTEAFF
abundance: many
d_gene: TRBD1
j_gene: TRBJ1-1
v_gene: TRBV3-1

CDR3nt: TGTGCCAGCAGCACCCGGACAGATATAGGCTATGGCTACACCTTC
CDR3aa: CASSTRTDIGYGYTF
abundance: few
d_gene: -
j_gene: TRBJ1-2
v_gene: TRBV7-9

CDR3nt: TGCGCCAGCAGCCAACGGGTTAGCGGGGCTGACAATGAGCAGTTCTTC
CDR3aa: CASSQRVSGADNEQFF
abundance: -
d_gene: TRBD2
j_gene: TRBJ2-1
v_gene: TRBV4-1

CDR3nt: TGTGCCAGCAGCCTGACCGGGACGGCTGGTGAAGCTTTCTTT
CDR3aa: CASSLTGTAGEAFF
abundance: many
d_gene: -
j_gene: TRBJ1-1
v_gene: TRBV14

CDR3nt: TGCGCCAGCAGCCAAGGGCTAGGGGAAAAGACCCAGTACTTC
CDR3aa: CASSQGLGEKTQYF
abundance: few
d_gene: -
j_gene: TRBJ2-5
v_gene: TRBV4-1

CDR3nt: TGTGCCATCAGTGAGTCGGCAGGGGGTTGGGACACTGAAGCTTTCTTT
CDR3aa: CAISESAGGWDTEAFF
abundance: -
d_gene: TRBD1
j_gene: TRBJ1-1
v_gene: TRBV10-3

CDR3nt: TGTGCCAGCAGCTTGTGGACTCCGAACACCGGGGAGCTGTTTTTT
CDR3aa: CASSLWTPNTGELFF
abundance: many
d_gene: -
j_gene: TRBJ2-2
v_gene: TRBV5-5

CDR3nt: TGTGCCAGCACCCAACTGGGGCTACTAGCCAAAAACATTCAGTACTTC
CDR3aa: CASTQLGLLAKNIQYF
abundance: many
d_gene: -
j_gene: TRBJ2-4
v_gene: TRBV12-3/TRBV12-4

CDR3nt: TGTGCCAGCAGCACCAGGGACAGGGGAGGCTCCTACAATGAGCAGTTCTTC
CDR3aa: CASSTRDRGGSYNEQFF
abundance: -
d_gene: TRBD1
j_gene: TRBJ2-1
v_gene: TRBV11-3

CDR3nt: TGTGCCATCAGTGAGACAATCAGGGGTGGGAGCAATCAGCCCCAGCATTTT
CDR3aa: CAISETIRGGSNQPQHF
abundance: -
d_gene: -
j_gene: TRBJ1-5
v_gene: TRBV10-3

CDR3nt: TGCAGCGCGGGACTAGGTATCACCGGGGAGCTGTTTTTT
CDR3aa: CSAGLGITGELFF
abundance: -
d_gene: TRBD2
j_gene: TRBJ2-2
v_gene: TRBV29-1

CDR3nt: TGCAGTGCTAGAGATATCCCAGACAGGGTCGACTATGGCTACACCTTC
CDR3aa: CSARDIPDRVDYGYTF
abundance: -
d_gene: TRBD1
j_gene: TRBJ1-2
v_gene: TRBV20-1

CDR3nt: TGTGCCAGCAGCCCCCGGACAGGCTTGGGCACTGAAGCTTTCTTT
CDR3aa: CASSPRTGLGTEAFF
abundance: -
d_gene: TRBD1
j_gene: TRBJ1-1
v_gene: TRBV9

CDR3nt: TGTGCCAGCAGCTCTAGCGGGGGCCACCAAGAGACCCAGTACTTC
CDR3aa: CASSSSGGHQETQYF
abundance: -
d_gene: TRBD2
j_gene: TRBJ2-5
v_gene: TRBV9

CDR3nt: TGTGCCAGCCGAGGGACTAACACGGGCACAGATACGCAGTATTTT
CDR3aa: CASRGTNTGTDTQYF
abundance: -
d_gene: TRBD2
j_gene: TRBJ2-3
v_gene: TRBV9

CDR3nt: TGCAGCGTTGAAGATCTTAGTACAGATCGGAACACTGAAGCTTTCTTT
CDR3aa: CSVEDLSTDRNTEAFF
abundance: few
d_gene: -
j_gene: TRBJ1-1
v_gene: TRBV29-1

CDR3nt: TGTGCCAGCAGTTCCGGGGCTAAGAATGGCTACACCTTC
CDR3aa: CASSSGAKNGYTF
abundance: -
d_gene: -
j_gene: TRBJ1-2
v_gene: TRBV7-2

CDR3nt: TGTGCCAGCAGCTCCGGGCCCTCCCACTATGGCTACACCTTC
CDR3aa: CASSSGPSHYGYTF
abundance: -
d_gene: -
j_gene: TRBJ1-2
v_gene: TRBV6-6

CDR3nt: TGTGCCAGCAGCTTGGGGGGGCACGGCGGGGAGCTGTTTTTT
CDR3aa: CASSLGGHGGELFF
abundance: few
d_gene: -
j_gene: TRBJ2-2
v_gene: TRBV5-6

CDR3nt: TGTGCCAGCAGCTTAATTGGCGTTGGTAGCTCAAACGAGCAGTACTTC
CDR3aa: CASSLIGVGSSNEQYF
abundance: many
d_gene: -
j_gene: TRBJ2-7
v_gene: TRBV7-9

CDR3nt: TGTGCCACCAGTGACCCCGGACTAGCGGGTTGGGAGACCCAGTACTTC
CDR3aa: CATSDPGLAGWETQYF
abundance: -
d_gene: TRBD2
j_gene: TRBJ2-5
v_gene: TRBV24-1

CDR3nt: TGTGCCAGCAGCCAAGTTAAGGGGGCCAGCACAGATACGCAGTATTTT
CDR3aa: CASSQVKGASTDTQYF
abundance: -
d_gene: TRBD1
j_gene: TRBJ2-3
v_gene: TRBV4-2

CDR3nt: TGTGCCAGCAGTTTGCCGCGGGGGGCGGGAGATACGCAGTATTTT
CDR3aa: CASSLPRGAGDTQYF
abundance: few
d_gene: TRBD2
j_gene: TRBJ2-3
v_gene: TRBV12-3/TRBV12-4

CDR3nt: TGTGCCAGCAGTTACTCCAGGGCCTACAATGAGCAGTTCTTC
CDR3aa: CASSYSRAYNEQFF
abundance: few
d_gene: -
j_gene: TRBJ2-1
v_gene: TRBV6-5

CDR3nt: TGTGCCAGCAGCTACTCCGGGACACCGTCCCCCTACAATGAGCAGTTCTTC
CDR3aa: CASSYSGTPSPYNEQFF
abundance: -
d_gene: -
j_gene: TRBJ2-1
v_gene: TRBV5-4

CDR3nt: TGTGCCAGCAGCGCCCTGACTAGCGGGGGATCGAACACCGGGGAGCTGTTTTTT
CDR3aa: CASSALTSGGSNTGELFF
abundance: -
d_gene: TRBD2
j_gene: TRBJ2-2
v_gene: TRBV9